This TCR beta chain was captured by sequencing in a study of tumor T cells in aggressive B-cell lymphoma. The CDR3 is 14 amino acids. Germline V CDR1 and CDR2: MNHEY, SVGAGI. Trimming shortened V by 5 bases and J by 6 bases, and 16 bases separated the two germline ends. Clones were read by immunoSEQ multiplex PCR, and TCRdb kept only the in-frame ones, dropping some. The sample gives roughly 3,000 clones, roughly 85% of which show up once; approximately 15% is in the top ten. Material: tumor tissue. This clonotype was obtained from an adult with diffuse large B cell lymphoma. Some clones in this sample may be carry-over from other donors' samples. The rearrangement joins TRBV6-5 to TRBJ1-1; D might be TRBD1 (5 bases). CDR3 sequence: CASSPPDITSEAFF. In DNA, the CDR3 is TGTGCCAGCAGTCCGCCGGACATTACTTCTGAAGCTTTCTTT.